Presented here are 5 T cell receptor beta chains from one specimen sequenced in a study of pediatric ulcerative colitis. Here immunoSEQ multiplex PCR was the method, and the copy in TCRdb shows in-frame clones only, minus some. The sample holds about 32,000 clones, approximately 78% seen once. The sample taken for sequencing was blood. These receptors were taken from a boy under 18 with severe ulcerative colitis.

V gene TRBV6-6 combines with J gene TRBJ2-1; TRBD2 aligns across 7 bases. Germline CDR1 and CDR2: MNHNY and SVGAGI (reference sequence). Trimming took 6 bases from V and 8 from J; bases not matched to a gene: 10. This CDR3 is built from 14 residues. CDR3 in amino acids: CASRLQAGIDEQFF. The CDR3 DNA follows: TGTGCCAGCAGATTACAAGCGGGGATAGATGAGCAGTTCTTC.

The chain links TRBV19 to TRBJ2-7; 10 nucleotides align to TRBD1. The V and J ends lost 3 bases and 5 bases, in that order; junction bases with no gene match: 7. Per the germline V gene, CDR1 is LNHDA and CDR2 is SQIVND (reference sequence). CDR3 length: 15 residues. CDR3 amino acids: CASSIPGQGYNEQYF. As DNA, the CDR3 is TGTGCCAGTAGTATTCCGGGACAGGGGTACAACGAGCAGTACTTC.

V gene TRBV19 combines with J gene TRBJ2-7; no clear D. Deletions cut 4 bases from V and 1 base from J, with 11 bases between. From germline, CDR1 is LNHDA and CDR2 SQIVND (reference sequence). The CDR3 spans 14 residues. The CDR3 bases are TGTGCCAGTAGTACCGGCACAGTTTCCTACGAGCAGTACTTC. Translating gives CASSTGTVSYEQYF.

The V and J genes are TRBV11-2 and TRBJ1-1; D is unclear. The germline V gene has CDR1 SGHAT and CDR2 FQNNGV. The CDR3 spans 13 residues. V lost 1 base to trimming and J lost 5 bases, with 8 bases between them. The CDR3 bases are TGTGCCAGCAGCTTAGGTCAGGCAACTGAAGCTTTCTTT. Translation: CASSLGQATEAFF.

V is TRBV25-1 and J is TRBJ2-5; unclear D gene. The DNA end is a closer match to TRBJ2-7, so the J assignment may be wrong. Germline values: CDR1 MGHDK, CDR2 SYGVNS. This CDR3 has 12 amino acids. CDR3 protein: CASSKYAYEQYF. The CDR3 DNA reads TGTGCCAGCTCGAAATATGCCTACGAGCAGTACTTC.